These 15 T cell receptor beta chains came from one sample sequenced in a study of regulatory T cells in long-lasting Graves disease. With iRepertoire HTBI primers and Arm-PCR of CDR3 regions, TCR beta libraries were built. TCRdb reprocessed the multiplex PCR reads with MiXCR, giving one entry per CDR3 protein. This sample yields some 410,000 distinct CDR3 sequences, of which roughly 15% are seen a single time; roughly a tenth belongs to the top ten. Time point reported: newly diagnosed GD, antithyroid drugs for less than 3 months. Generation of the TCR library employed RNA extracted from PBMCs. The sample was also linked to a second study, of T cells in Graves' hyperthyroidism and ophthalmopathy.

This material consisted of peripheral blood mononuclear cells (PBMCs), taken at new diagnosis, from a patient treated with antithyroid drugs. The receptor source for this set is a woman in her twenties or thirties with Graves disease.

V and J are TRBV19 and TRBJ2-1, with 7 bases that match TRBD2. The CDR3 sequence is 16 residues long. The V gene end was trimmed by 1 base and the J gene end by 0 bases; junction bases not matched to a gene: 3. The germline CDR1 and CDR2 sequences are LNHDA and SQIVND (reference sequence). CDR3 residues: CASSIGGGSSYNEQFF. CDR3 DNA sequence: TGTGCCAGTAGTATAGGTGGCGGGAGCTCCTACAATGAGCAGTTCTTC.

This clonotype was detected ten times or more. The rearrangement links TRBV28 to TRBJ2-1, with no clear D. Trimming removed 2 bases at V and 5 bases at J, with 10 bases between. The length of the CDR3 is 14 residues. Looked up from germline, CDR1 is MDHEN and CDR2 is SYDVKM. CDR3 sequence (DNA): TGTGCCAGCAGTTTAATTTCGAGCGACAATGAGCAGTTCTTC. This codes for CASSLISSDNEQFF.

This clonotype was seen repeatedly, ten times or more. The chain employs TRBV28 and TRBJ1-1; the match to TRBD1 covers 7 bases. V shed 5 bases, J shed 0 bases, and the junction held 6 bases outside the gene matches. CDR3 length: 15 residues. The V gene's germline CDR1 is MDHEN and CDR2 SYDVKM. The CDR3, as DNA: TGTGCCAGCAGTAACAGGGGAAGCATGAACACTGAAGCTTTCTTT. This codes for CASSNRGSMNTEAFF.

This clonotype has only a few counts. CDR3 residues: CASSGGDFYEQYF. In nucleotides, the CDR3 is TGTGCCAGCAGTGGCGGGGACTTTTACGAGCAGTACTTC. The chain couples TRBV7-2 to TRBJ2-7, with D possibly TRBD2 on 6 matching bases. In germline, CDR1 is SGHTA, CDR2 FQGNSA. Deletions cut 6 bases from V and 4 bases from J, with 13 bases between. The length of the CDR3 is 13 residues.

Regarding this clonotype: A much more abundant neighbour one base away suggests this may be a read error. The J gene is TRBJ2-4, the V gene TRBV2; D gene ambiguous. V was cut by 8 bases and J by 1 base, with 6 bases left in between. Germline V gene sequence: CDR1 SNHLY, CDR2 FYNNEI. This CDR3 region has 12 residues. The chain's CDR3 is CASEVAKNIQYF. Here the CDR3 DNA reads TGTGCCAGCGAGGTGGCCAAAAACATTCAGTACTTC.

The CDR3 sequence is CSGWAGLTYEQYF. The CDR3 DNA reads TGCAGTGGGTGGGCTGGCCTGACCTACGAGCAGTACTTC. V is TRBV20-1 and J is TRBJ2-7; D remains ambiguous. Germline V CDR1 and CDR2: DFQATT, SNEGSKA (reference sequence). The ends were cut back, 7 bases at V and 2 bases at J, with 15 bases in the middle. This CDR3 contains 13 residues.

This clonotype was detected a few times. The rearrangement links TRBV19 to TRBJ2-1; 15 nucleotides align to TRBD2. The germline CDR1 and CDR2 sequences are LNHDA and SQIVND (reference sequence). CDR3 length: 16 residues. V lost 5 bases, J lost 8 bases, and 7 bases stayed unmatched. CDR3 sequence: CASSRTSGRAGDEQFF. The CDR3, as DNA: TGTGCCAGTAGTCGGACTAGCGGGAGGGCCGGGGATGAGCAGTTCTTC.

This clonotype has ten or more counts. The V call is TRBV5-1, the J call TRBJ2-2; D unresolved. This CDR3 is 12 amino acids long. Per the germline V gene, CDR1 is SGHRS and CDR2 is YFSETQ. Trimming stripped 4 bases from V and 7 bases from J, with 8 bases between. This CDR3 is CASSRADGELFF. The DNA of the CDR3 is TGCGCCAGCAGCAGGGCGGACGGGGAGCTGTTTTTT.

This clonotype was seen at least ten times. Mismatch with germline at one junction end may stem from a read error. The chain is built from TRBV24-1 and TRBJ2-3, with 7 bases aligning to TRBD1. The CDR3 is 14 residues long. Per the germline V gene, CDR1 is KGHDR and CDR2 is SFDVKD. The CDR3 here is CATSDSARTGTQYF. The CDR3 bases are TGTGCCACCAGTGACTCGGCCAGGACAGGTACGCAGTATTTT.

V and J are TRBV7-9 and TRBJ2-6; D is ambiguous. The CDR3 sequence is 16 residues long. Germline CDR1 reads SEHNR; CDR2 reads FQNEAQ (reference sequence). V lost 0 bases and J 1 base, leaving 7 bases between the germline ends. The CDR3 loop is CASSLATQSGANVLTF. CDR3 bases: TGTGCCAGCAGCTTAGCGACCCAGTCTGGGGCCAACGTCCTGACTTTC. The whole variable domain, filled in from reference TRBV7-9 and TRBJ2-6, reads DTGVSQNPRHKITKRGQNVTFRCDPISEHNRLYWYRQTLGQGPEFLTYFQNEAQLEKSRLLSDRFSAERPKGSFSTLEIQRTEQGDSAMYLCASSLATQSGANVLTFGAGSRLTVL.

In its sample, this clonotype was seen many times. The V call is TRBV5-1, the J call TRBJ2-7; possibly TRBD1 or TRBD2 for D (5 bases each). The CDR3 runs to 13 residues. Germline loops: CDR1 SGHRS, CDR2 YFSETQ. The V gene lost 2 bases and the J gene lost 12 bases, with 18 bases spanning the gap. CDR3 DNA: TGCGCCAGCAGCTTTCAGGAGAGAGGGGATCCGTACTTC. As protein: CASSFQERGDPYF.

This clonotype has a count of ten or more. The chain combines TRBV27 with TRBJ1-1, with TRBD1 matching 7 bases. The length of the CDR3 is 17 residues. The germline CDR1 and CDR2 sequences are MNHEY and SMNVEV (reference sequence). After removal of 10 bases from V and 0 bases from J, the junction contained 17 bases not matched to a gene. The CDR3 bases are TGTGCCACAGCCTTAGCTAGGGACAGATATTTGAACACTGAAGCTTTCTTT. Encoded protein: CATALARDRYLNTEAFF.

The chain uses TRBV5-1 and TRBJ2-5; the D is unclear. Germline V gene sequence: CDR1 SGHRS, CDR2 YFSETQ. CDR3 size: 15 residues. V was pared by 0 bases and J by 2 bases, with 11 bases between. CDR3 sequence: CASSLEGVLQETQYF. The CDR3 nucleotides read TGCGCCAGCAGCTTGGAGGGTGTTCTTCAAGAGACCCAGTACTTC.

This clonotype was recorded at least ten times. The J gene is TRBJ2-5, the V gene TRBV20-1, with 9 nucleotides matching TRBD2. The CDR3 consists of 14 residues. The V gene end was trimmed by 6 bases and the J gene end by 7 bases; junction bases not matched to a gene: 12. Looked up from germline, CDR1 is DFQATT and CDR2 is SNEGSKA (reference sequence). The CDR3 nucleotides read TGCAGTGCAAGCCTTCCTAGCGGGGCGAGGACCCAGTACTTC. It translates to CSASLPSGARTQYF.

The chain employs TRBV30 and TRBJ2-1; 7 bases agree with TRBD2. Germline CDR1 GTSNPN, CDR2 SVGIG (reference sequence). CDR3 length equals 13 residues. Unmatched junction bases numbered 10, after V lost 5 bases and J lost 9 bases. The chain's CDR3 is CAWARSGMGEQFF. CDR3 DNA sequence: TGTGCCTGGGCCAGGAGCGGGATGGGTGAGCAGTTCTTC.